This T cell receptor (beta chain) was documented in a study of cytomegalovirus exposure and HLA in healthy donors. Study-wide findings and caveats: According to a subsequent analysis, TCR clusters from the first cohort were inclined to appear together in the 120 validation repertoires. Reports credit the classifier with highly specific, highly sensitive diagnosis of cytomegalovirus status. The study labeled 170 or so TCR beta chains cytomegalovirus-associated.

Profiling relied on immunoSEQ multiplex PCR, and the TCRdb table lists in-frame clones only, not all of them. Here the sample spans 150,000 to 200,000 clones, approximately 88% being singletons. This CDR3 has 16 amino acids. The V and J ends lost 2 bases and 7 bases, in that order; junction bases with no gene match: 11. The germline V gene encodes CDR1 MNHEY and CDR2 SVGAGI. Comments on this clone: The antigen remains undetermined.

This TCR came from a man younger than 35 in good health and CMV-seropositive. The chain links TRBV6-5 to TRBJ1-2; 9 bases align to TRBD1. Sequencing used PBMCs. CDR3 in amino acids: CASSYLGTGKGGGYTF. DNA for the CDR3: TGTGCCAGCAGTTACCTCGGGACAGGGAAGGGGGGTGGCTACACCTTC.